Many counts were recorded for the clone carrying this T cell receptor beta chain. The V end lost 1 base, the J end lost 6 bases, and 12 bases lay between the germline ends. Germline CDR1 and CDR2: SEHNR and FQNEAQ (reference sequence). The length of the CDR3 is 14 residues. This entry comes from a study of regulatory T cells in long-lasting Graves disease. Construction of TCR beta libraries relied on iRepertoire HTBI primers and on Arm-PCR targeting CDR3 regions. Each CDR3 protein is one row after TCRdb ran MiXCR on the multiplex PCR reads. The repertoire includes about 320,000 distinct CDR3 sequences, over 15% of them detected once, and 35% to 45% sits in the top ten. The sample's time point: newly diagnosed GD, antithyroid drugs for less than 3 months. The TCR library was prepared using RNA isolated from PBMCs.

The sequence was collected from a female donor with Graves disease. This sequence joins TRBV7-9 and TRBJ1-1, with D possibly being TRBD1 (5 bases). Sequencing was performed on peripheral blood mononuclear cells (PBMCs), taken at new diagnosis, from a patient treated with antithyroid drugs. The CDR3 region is CASSLGGDGAEAFF. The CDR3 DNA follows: TGTGCCAGCAGCTTAGGAGGGGACGGCGCTGAAGCTTTCTTT.